Below, one T cell receptor (beta chain) is given with its context. Its cognate antigen has yet to be identified. No per-base quality is available; no much larger clone lies one base away. The method was 5' RACE. Sequenced on an Illumina HiSeq 2500. A second PCR of about 6 to 11 cycles was run with a J-beta primer mix and a sample-barcoded 5' primer. A template-switch 5' adaptor carrying 12 random nucleotides introduced a unique molecular identifier onto each TCR beta cDNA molecule. Each sample yielded at least 2.5 million CDR3-containing paired-end reads. First-strand cDNA was synthesized from all RNA with the Mint cDNA synthesis kit, primed by a TRBC-specific oligonucleotide. After uracil-DNA glycosylase treatment, a first 18-cycle PCR used universal primers M1SS and BC2_uni_R on all cDNA. Per the authors' processing: Normalization of each sample was performed by random selection of 1 million high-quality reads, each carrying a distinct molecular identifier. Instead of being binned into consensus sequences, reads that shared molecular identifiers were thrown out. CDR3 identification, clonotype clustering and error correction used MiTCR with a Q25 quality threshold and the strictest error-elimination algorithm. A nonparametric unseen species model using Euler transformation provided a lower-bound estimate of total TCR beta diversity. TCRdb applied fastp at Q25 and MiXCR to the public reads, then kept only in-frame beta chains. Entries are consolidated by CDR3 protein sequence, retaining the most common genes and DNA. For this entry, the V and J calls and clone size follow TCRdb and not the study's own pipeline. A total of roughly 680,000 distinct CDR3 sequences appear in this sample, about 50% of them only once. The ten biggest clones cover roughly 14% of the sample.

The donors were roughly 38 Caucasian individuals from Russia, aged roughly 6 to 90 years, who were systemically healthy. About 10 milliliters of peripheral blood were collected from each donor into EDTA-treated Vacutainer tubes. Ficoll-Paque density-gradient centrifugation was used to isolate PBMCs, with at least 7 million obtained per sample. Total RNA was extracted from PBMCs with Trizol reagent, with at least 5 micrograms obtained per sample. The percentages of naive CD45RAhigh/CD27high T cells were determined by flow cytometry on a PBMC aliquot from every donor. This sample was taken from a study of blood T cells in healthy people across ages (dated by TCRdb to 2014 to 2015). Broadly, across the study: Template switching captured roughly one uniquely barcoded TCR beta cDNA molecule per two T cells in model experiments. Using the same blood draw, the study looked at two additional independent replicas of 1 million unique cDNA reads for two donors, one aged 18 to 29 and the other aged 80 or older. To avoid experimental bias, donors of different ages were randomly spread across the sequencing lanes. Age-related changes in TCR beta repertoire diversity were measured in the study by deep sequencing normalized with unique cDNA molecular identifiers. Four age groups were formed from the donors: young (average approximately 17 years), middle-aged (just under 40), aged (about 62) and long-lived (around 80).

Results and caveats for the whole study, not just this receptor: Total diversity estimates from one million sequenced T cells were considered lower bounds and underestimates. A strong correlation was found between observed TCR beta diversity and the percentage of naive T cells measured by flow cytometry. Donor CMV infection status was unknown, potentially confounding age-related changes in expanded clonotypes. Compared with the aged group, more naive CD4+ T cells, fewer expanded clones and increased TCR diversity were shown by the long-lived group, suggesting age selection. As age increased, observed TCR beta diversity per million T cells dropped in a roughly linear way, and a significant reduction was already evident by age approximately 40. Bulk unsorted PBMC profiling prevented conclusive comparison of naive and antigen-experienced compartments.

The germline V gene gives CDR1 as MNHNS and CDR2 as SASEGT. V gives up 1 base and J gives up 5 bases, and the segment between their germline ends measures 9 bases. Reading from cysteine to phenylalanine, the CDR3 counts 14 amino acids. The sequence is cut down to CDR3 DNA, 42 bases in frame from base 1. This TCR was sampled from a woman over 75 in good health. Sequencing was performed on blood. The V and J genes are TRBV6-1 and TRBJ1-5, and possibly TRBD1, on 5 matching bases. In nucleotides, the sequence is TGTGCCAGCAGTGAAGAGGCAGGGCATCAGCCCCAGCATTTT. Its protein product is CASSEEAGHQPQHF.